The clone carrying this T cell receptor (beta chain) was detected only a few times. Its matching antigen is unknown. This entry comes from a study of T-cell memory formation after mild COVID-19. This CDR3 comprises 14 residues. V lost 1 base and J 5 bases, leaving 11 bases between the germline ends. Germline V gene lookup returns CDR1 MGHRA and CDR2 YSYEKL. Study results and caveats: The SARS-CoV-2 specificity of second-wave clones reaching peak at day 37 remained unverified. CD4+ contracting clones lay mainly in CM and EM, CD8+ ones in EMRA. Detection of some responders pre-infection suggested pre-existing cross-reactive memory T cells participated.

MiXCR was run by TCRdb on the 5' RACE reads, yielding one entry per CDR3 protein. There are a few hundred thousand distinct CDR3 sequences in the sample; roughly 17% occur only once, and 20% to 25% lies in the top ten. This sequence was found in a man younger than 35 who had mild COVID-19 (a few samples of this study predate the infection). Cell type and time point are not known. This chain uses TRBV4-1 with TRBJ1-1; D is undetermined. The sequenced material came from PBMCs or a T cell subset sorted from them (not recorded which). The CDR3 region is CASSQVGQETEAFF. The CDR3 DNA reads TGCGCCAGCAGCCAAGTAGGCCAGGAAACTGAAGCTTTCTTT.